A single sample is the source of the 5 T cell receptor beta chains below, sequenced in a study of T cells after posttransplantation cyclophosphamide. A marrow graft followed busulfan-fludarabine conditioning, with cyclophosphamide on days +3 and +4. Profiled with immunoSEQ multiplex PCR; TCRdb holds only in-frame clones, not every one. The record shows 20,000 to 25,000 clones for this sample, with no singletons present. Sequenced material: PBMCs, taken after allogeneic stem cell transplant with posttransplant cyclophosphamide. These receptor sequences come from a male patient younger than 30 who received an allogeneic stem cell transplant from a related donor, was CMV-positive, and had no GVHD. The graft donor may have given rise to some T cells.

This clone showed up just a few times. The V gene is TRBV18, the J gene TRBJ2-3, with D maybe TRBD2 (5 bases). The germline V and J ends were trimmed by 3 bases and 3 bases, with 10 bases remaining between them. Germline V gene lookup returns CDR1 KGHSH and CDR2 LQKENI. This CDR3 region has 14 residues. CDR3 sequence: CASSPERATDTQYF. For the CDR3, the DNA is TGTGCCAGCTCACCGGAGAGGGCGACAGATACGCAGTATTTT.

At least ten counts were recorded for this clone. This chain connects TRBV7-2 to TRBJ2-5, with a tentative D call TRBD1 (6 bases). The V gene lost 5 bases and the J gene lost 4 bases, with 14 bases spanning the gap. Germline V gene sequence: CDR1 SGHTA, CDR2 FQGNSA. The CDR3 is 14 amino acids. The CDR3 DNA is TGTGCCAGCAGCGCCTACAGGGTTAGAGAGACCCAGTACTTC. Protein sequence: CASSAYRVRETQYF.

This clone was observed many times. The chain recombines TRBV6-5 with TRBJ1-1, with D hard to call. This CDR3 is 13 amino acids long. V was pared by 7 bases and J by 6 bases, with 15 bases between. CDR1 and CDR2 (germline): MNHEY, SVGAGI. CDR3 nucleotide sequence: TGTGCCAGCAAGACCCCAGCGGTCGCTGAAGCTTTCTTT. Translation gives CASKTPAVAEAFF.

This clone was counted many times. The V and J genes are TRBV9 and TRBJ2-5, with 11 positions matching TRBD2. Germline trimming cut 6 bases from V and 1 base from J; bases unmatched to any gene: 8. The V gene's germline CDR1 is SGDLS and CDR2 YYNGEE. CDR3 length: 16 amino acids. The CDR3 DNA is TGTGCCAGCAACCCCACTGGGACTAGCGGCCAAGAGACCCAGTACTTC. This gives the protein CASNPTGTSGQETQYF. Drawing the rest from reference TRBV9 and TRBJ2-5, the complete variable domain is DSGVTQTPKHLITATGQRVTLRCSPRSGDLSVYWYQQSLDQGLQFLIQYYNGEERAKGNILERFSAQQFPDLHSELNLSSLELGDSALYFCASNPTGTSGQETQYFGPGTRLLVL.

The table lists this clone with many counts. The chain links TRBV7-9 to TRBJ1-2; 11 bases fit TRBD1. Germline assignment: CDR1 SEHNR and CDR2 FQNEAQ (reference sequence). With V trimmed by 5 bases and J by 3 bases, 11 bases remained unmatched. This CDR3 has 17 amino acids. CDR3 sequence (DNA): TGTGCCAGCAGCCCCAGGACAGGGGGCGACCTCTACTATGGCTACACCTTC. It yields the protein CASSPRTGGDLYYGYTF. The whole variable domain, filled in from reference TRBV7-9 and TRBJ1-2, reads DTGVSQNPRHKITKRGQNVTFRCDPISEHNRLYWYRQTLGQGPEFLTYFQNEAQLEKSRLLSDRFSAERPKGSFSTLEIQRTEQGDSAMYLCASSPRTGGDLYYGYTFGSGTRLTVV.